This T cell receptor beta chain is drawn from a study of spatial heterogeneity in lung cancer. This CDR3 has 14 amino acids. Per the germline V gene, CDR1 is MGHRA and CDR2 is YSYEKL. The germline V and J ends were trimmed by 0 bases and 0 bases, with 4 bases remaining between them. TCRdb re-derived calls from the 5' RACE reads in MiXCR, one entry per CDR3 protein. The top ten clones hold about 15% of a sample with 2,500 to 3,500 distinct CDR3 sequences, approximately 17% of them seen once. Time point described: sample taken at primary tumor resection. The donor group consisted of roughly 70 patients who had untreated, early-stage non-small cell lung cancer. Material for sequencing was whole RNA from tumor, nontumor lung or frozen PBMC, left unsorted. Study observations and caveats: Expanded alpha and beta TCR counts within tumors tracked tumor mutation counts. Beta chains had 13% to 15% coverage of tumor T cells, and alpha chains had about 7%.

A few counts support this clonotype. Its target is unknown. For a library built for alpha chains, this beta chain is a stray read; little rests on its size. This sequence joins TRBV4-1 and TRBJ2-3; D gene unclear. The receptor was derived from a male donor with early-stage non-small cell lung cancer. This specimen consisted of lung tumor tissue, obtained at surgery. The CDR3 bases are TGCGCCAGCAGCCAAGAAAGCAGCACAGATACGCAGTATTTT. Translation: CASSQESSTDTQYF.